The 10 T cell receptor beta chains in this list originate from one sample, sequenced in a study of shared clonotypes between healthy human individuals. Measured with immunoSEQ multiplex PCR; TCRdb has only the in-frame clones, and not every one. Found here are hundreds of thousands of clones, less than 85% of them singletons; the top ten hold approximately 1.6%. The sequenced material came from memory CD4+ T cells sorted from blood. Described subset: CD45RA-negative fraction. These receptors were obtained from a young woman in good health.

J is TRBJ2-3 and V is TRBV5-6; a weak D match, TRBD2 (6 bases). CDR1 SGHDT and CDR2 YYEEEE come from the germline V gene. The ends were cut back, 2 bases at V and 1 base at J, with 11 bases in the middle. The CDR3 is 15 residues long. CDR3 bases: TGTGCCAGCAGCTTCCGACTAGGGGGCACAGATACGCAGTATTTT. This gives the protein CASSFRLGGTDTQYF.

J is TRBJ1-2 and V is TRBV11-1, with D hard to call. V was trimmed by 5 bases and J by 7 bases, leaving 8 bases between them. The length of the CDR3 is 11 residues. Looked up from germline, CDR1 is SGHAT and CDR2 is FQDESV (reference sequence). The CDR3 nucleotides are TGTGCCAGCAGCCTCGATAGTGGCTACACCTTC. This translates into CASSLDSGYTF.

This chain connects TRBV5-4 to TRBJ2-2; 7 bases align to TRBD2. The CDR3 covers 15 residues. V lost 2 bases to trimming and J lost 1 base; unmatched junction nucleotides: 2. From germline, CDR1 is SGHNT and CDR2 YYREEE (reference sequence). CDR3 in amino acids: CASSFGGRNTGELFF. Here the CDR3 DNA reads TGTGCCAGCAGCTTCGGCGGGAGGAACACCGGGGAGCTGTTTTTT.

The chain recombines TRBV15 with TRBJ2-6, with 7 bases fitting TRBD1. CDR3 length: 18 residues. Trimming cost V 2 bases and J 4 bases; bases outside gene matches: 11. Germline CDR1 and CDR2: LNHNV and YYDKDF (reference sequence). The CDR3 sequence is CATSRPGTVSLGANVLTF. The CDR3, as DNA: TGTGCCACCAGCAGACCCGGGACAGTGAGCCTAGGGGCCAACGTCCTGACTTTC.

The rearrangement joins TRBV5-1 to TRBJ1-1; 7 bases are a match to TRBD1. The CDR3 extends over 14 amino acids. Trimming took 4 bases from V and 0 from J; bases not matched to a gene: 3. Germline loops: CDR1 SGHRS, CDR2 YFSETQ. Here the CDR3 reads CASSMGQMNTEAFF. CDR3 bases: TGCGCCAGCAGCATGGGACAGATGAACACTGAAGCTTTCTTT.

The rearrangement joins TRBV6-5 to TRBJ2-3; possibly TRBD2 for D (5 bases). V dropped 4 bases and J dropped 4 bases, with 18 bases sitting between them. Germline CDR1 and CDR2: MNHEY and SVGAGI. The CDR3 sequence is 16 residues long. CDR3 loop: CASSSPSRKGADTQYF. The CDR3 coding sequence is TGTGCCAGCAGTTCTCCTAGCAGGAAGGGTGCAGATACGCAGTATTTT.

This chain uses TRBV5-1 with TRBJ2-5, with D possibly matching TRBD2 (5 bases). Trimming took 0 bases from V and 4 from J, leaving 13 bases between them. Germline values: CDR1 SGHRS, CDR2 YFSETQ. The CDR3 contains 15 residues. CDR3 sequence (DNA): TGCGCCAGCAGCTTGGGAGTTGTGGGAGCAGAGACCCAGTACTTC. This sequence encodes CASSLGVVGAETQYF.

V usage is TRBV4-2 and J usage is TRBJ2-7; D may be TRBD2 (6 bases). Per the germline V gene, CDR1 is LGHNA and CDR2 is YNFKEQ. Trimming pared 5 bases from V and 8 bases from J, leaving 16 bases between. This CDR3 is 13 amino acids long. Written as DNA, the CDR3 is TGTGCCAGCAGCTTGGGGACTCATGTGAAGCAGTACTTC. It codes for CASSLGTHVKQYF.

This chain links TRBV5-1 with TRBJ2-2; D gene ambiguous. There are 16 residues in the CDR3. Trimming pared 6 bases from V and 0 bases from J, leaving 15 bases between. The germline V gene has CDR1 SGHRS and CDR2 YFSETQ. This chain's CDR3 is CASTIPSGSNTGELFF. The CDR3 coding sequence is TGCGCCAGCACCATTCCTTCCGGGTCGAACACCGGGGAGCTGTTTTTT.

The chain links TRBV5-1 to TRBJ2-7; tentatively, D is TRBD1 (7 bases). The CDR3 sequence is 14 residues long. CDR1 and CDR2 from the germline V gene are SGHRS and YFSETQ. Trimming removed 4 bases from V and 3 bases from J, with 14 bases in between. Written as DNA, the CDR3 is TGCGCCAGCAGCCAGGGGGGCGGACTCTACGAGCAGTACTTC. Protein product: CASSQGGGLYEQYF. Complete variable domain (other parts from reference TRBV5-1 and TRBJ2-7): KAGVTQTPRYLIKTRGQQVTLSCSPISGHRSVSWYQQTPGQGLQFLFEYFSETQRNKGNFPGRFSGRQFSNSRSEMNVSTLELGDSALYLCASSQGGGLYEQYFGPGTRLTVT.